What follows are 2 T cell receptor beta chains derived from one specimen sequenced in a study of OX40 agonist ivuxolimab in advanced cancers. TCRdb keeps only in-frame clones here, not all; method: immunoSEQ multiplex PCR. The sample shows under 80,000 clones, 70% to 90% of them seen only once. Source: CD4+ or CD8+ T cells sorted from blood, taken in a trial of the OX40 agonist ivuxolimab. The receptor source for this set is an adult with an advanced solid tumor such as melanoma, head and neck, liver or kidney cancer.

This rearrangement joins TRBV9 to TRBJ2-1, with 11 nucleotides matching TRBD1. The CDR3 sequence is 18 residues long. From germline, CDR1 is SGDLS and CDR2 YYNGEE. J lost 0 bases, V lost 0 bases, and 5 bases had no gene match. CDR3 nucleotide sequence: TGTGCCAGCAGCGTAGCTAAGGACAGGGGGCGCTCCTACAATGAGCAGTTCTTC. Translation gives CASSVAKDRGRSYNEQFF. Complete variable domain (other parts from reference TRBV9 and TRBJ2-1): DSGVTQTPKHLITATGQRVTLRCSPRSGDLSVYWYQQSLDQGLQFLIQYYNGEERAKGNILERFSAQQFPDLHSELNLSSLELGDSALYFCASSVAKDRGRSYNEQFFGPGTRLTVL.

The chain links TRBV1 to TRBJ2-7; whether TRBD2, the table's D call, matches the DNA was not checked. TRBV1 is tagged as a pseudogene. This CDR3 has 14 amino acids. The CDR3 sequence: CTSSQASGYYEQYF. In nucleotides, the CDR3 is TGCACCAGCAGCCAAGCTAGCGGGTACTACGAGCAGTACTTC.